Each of the 30 T cell receptor beta chains below was sequenced from the same sample in a study of CD8+CD57+ T cells in acquired aplastic anemia. Genomic DNA constituted the template upon which TCR beta VDJ and CDR3 profiling was performed. One entry per CDR3 protein, called by TCRdb with MiXCR from the reads. The sample comprises 250,000 to 300,000 distinct CDR3 sequences, roughly three fifths of which are singletons, and 6.5% to 10% rests with the top ten. Sequenced material: sorted CD4+, CD8+, or CD8+CD57+ T cells (not recorded which) from PBMCs. These TCRs come from a human donor with severe aplastic anemia or a healthy control (not recorded which).

The chain joins TRBV7-6 to TRBJ2-1; TRBD2 might be the D (6 bases). The DNA matches TRBJ2-5 better at its end, which makes the J call doubtful. Germline-derived CDR1 and CDR2 are SGHVS and FNYEAQ. The CDR3 sequence is 14 residues long. CDR3 in amino acids: CASSFGGARETQYF. CDR3 nucleotides: TGTGCCAGCAGCTTCGGAGGGGCAAGGGAGACCCAGTACTTC.

This clonotype was counted many times. This sequence joins TRBV20-1 and TRBJ2-3; 7 positions match TRBD2. From germline, CDR1 is DFQATT and CDR2 SNEGSKA (reference sequence). The CDR3 consists of 13 residues. The V gene end was trimmed by 5 bases and the J gene end by 2 bases; junction bases not matched to a gene: 4. CDR3 loop: CSARAGHTDTQYF. The CDR3 bases are TGCAGTGCTCGAGCGGGGCACACAGATACGCAGTATTTT.

The V call is TRBV27, the J call TRBJ1-5; D uncertain. The CDR3 is 15 amino acids. The germline V and J ends were trimmed by 5 bases and 5 bases, with 16 bases remaining between them. Germline CDR1 MNHEY, CDR2 SMNVEV (reference sequence). The CDR3 region is CASSRTEAWDQPQHF. The CDR3, as DNA: TGTGCCAGCAGTCGGACTGAGGCTTGGGATCAGCCCCAGCATTTT.

J is TRBJ2-3 and V is TRBV10-3; 8 nucleotides line up with TRBD2. J was trimmed by 5 bases and V by 4 bases; bases with no gene match: 11. The CDR3 has 16 residues. Per the germline V gene, CDR1 is ENHRY and CDR2 is SYGVKD. The CDR3 coding sequence is TGTGCCATCAGTGTTATTCCAGCGGGGGAAGGAGATACGCAGTATTTT. It translates to CAISVIPAGEGDTQYF.

Only one count was recorded for this clonotype. The rearrangement links TRBV2 to TRBJ2-5; 15 nucleotides agree with TRBD2. Germline CDR1 reads SNHLY; CDR2 reads FYNNEI. Losses at the gene ends were 4 bases for V and 8 bases for J; bases not matched to a gene: 5. The CDR3 has 15 residues. The CDR3 spells CASSGTSGGGETQYF. For the CDR3, the DNA is TGTGCCAGCAGTGGGACTAGCGGGGGGGGAGAAACCCAGTACTTC.

The chain carries TRBV7-3 and TRBJ2-1; TRBD2 agrees at 7 bases. Germline loops: CDR1 SGHTA, CDR2 FQGTGA. The CDR3 has 14 amino acids. Trimming took 5 bases from V and 8 from J; bases not matched to a gene: 9. The CDR3 region has the DNA TGTGCCAGCAGCCGGGGGGAGGTGGCTCATGAGCAGTTCTTC. It yields the protein CASSRGEVAHEQFF.

This clonotype was recorded at least ten times. The gene calls are TRBV9 and TRBJ1-6; D ambiguous. CDR1 and CDR2 (germline): SGDLS, YYNGEE. CDR3 length equals 14 residues. V lost 5 bases and J 7 bases, leaving 13 bases between the germline ends. CDR3 sequence: CASRTGPDNSPLHF. The CDR3 region has the DNA TGTGCCAGCAGGACCGGACCTGACAATTCACCCCTCCACTTT.

The V and J genes are TRBV19 and TRBJ1-2; D may be TRBD1 (6 bases). The V gene's germline CDR1 is LNHDA and CDR2 SQIVND (reference sequence). The V and J ends lost 7 bases and 3 bases respectively, with 12 bases between them. The CDR3 runs 13 residues. CDR3 sequence (DNA): TGTGCCAGTAAGGGGGTTGAGGACTATGGCTACACCTTC. It yields the protein CASKGVEDYGYTF.

This sequence joins TRBV24-1 and TRBJ2-3; weak D call: TRBD1 (6 bases). This CDR3 comprises 17 residues. Between the trimmed V and J ends, which lost 4 bases and 4 bases, there was a span of 20 bases. Germline CDR1 reads KGHDR; CDR2 reads SFDVKD. The CDR3 reads CATSDPPGTKFADTQYF. The CDR3, as DNA: TGTGCCACCAGTGACCCACCCGGGACAAAATTTGCAGATACGCAGTATTTT.

The chain couples TRBV24-1 to TRBJ2-7; 11 bases agree with TRBD2. The end of the DNA aligns better with TRBJ2-1, so the J call may be wrong. CDR1 KGHDR and CDR2 SFDVKD come from the germline V gene. This CDR3 has 16 amino acids. This CDR3 is CATSDSSGGLYNEQFF. CDR3 DNA: TGTGCCACCAGTGATTCTAGCGGGGGGCTCTACAATGAGCAGTTCTTC.

This clonotype appeared many times. V usage is TRBV9 and J usage is TRBJ1-2; perhaps TRBD1 as D (5 bases). Trimming shortened V by 5 bases and J by 13 bases, and 21 bases separated the two germline ends. The CDR3 consists of 13 residues. The germline V gene encodes CDR1 SGDLS and CDR2 YYNGEE. CDR3 DNA sequence: TGTGCCAGCAGAACCGGGGGATCCGGGCTCTCCACCTTC. The encoded protein is CASRTGGSGLSTF.

This clonotype was seen at least ten times. The rearrangement links TRBV12-5 to TRBJ2-1, with D unresolved. The CDR3 is 14 residues long. Germline assignment: CDR1 LGHNT and CDR2 FRNRAP. Deletions cut 0 bases from V and 5 bases from J, with 8 bases between. The CDR3 nucleotides are TGTGCTAGTGGTTTGGTACTATCTGACAATGAGCAGTTCTTC. Its translation is CASGLVLSDNEQFF.

V usage is TRBV9 and J usage is TRBJ1-4; no clear D. The CDR3 is made up of 15 amino acids. Germline CDR1 is SGDLS and CDR2 is YYNGEE. V gave up 3 bases and J gave up 8 bases, with 17 bases separating them. In DNA form, the CDR3 reads TGTGCCAGCAGCGCAGACCTGGGCTTCAGGGAAAAACTGTTTTTT. Its translation is CASSADLGFREKLFF.

The chain couples TRBV15 to TRBJ2-1; no clear D. Trimming cost V 5 bases and J 9 bases, with 8 bases left between them. Germline V gives CDR1 LNHNV, CDR2 YYDKDF (reference sequence). The length of the CDR3 is 11 residues. The CDR3 DNA follows: TGTGCCACCAGCGCCACTGGTGAGCAGTTCTTC. It encodes CATSATGEQFF.

V gene TRBV24-1 combines with J gene TRBJ1-2; TRBD1 matches 8 bases. The ends lost 3 bases at V and 6 bases at J; junction bases unmatched: 5. This CDR3 comprises 14 residues. Germline loops: CDR1 KGHDR, CDR2 SFDVKD. The CDR3 DNA is TGTGCCACCAGTGATGTGGACAGGGTGGATGGCTACACCTTC. Translating it yields CATSDVDRVDGYTF.

This clonotype has just a few counts. One end of the junction does not line up with germline, which may come from a read error. This chain connects TRBV29-1 to TRBJ1-2; perhaps TRBD1 as D (6 bases). The germline V gene has CDR1 SQVTM and CDR2 ANQGSEA. The CDR3 has 10 amino acids. The CDR3 region has the DNA TGCAGCGTTGCAGGAGGGGGTCGGGCCTTC. This codes for CSVAGGGRAF.

This chain uses TRBV20-1 with TRBJ2-1; D not resolved. Per germline, CDR1 DFQATT and CDR2 SNEGSKA (reference sequence). The CDR3 extends over 13 amino acids. The V gene lost 0 bases and the J gene lost 12 bases, with 15 bases spanning the gap. This CDR3 is CSAREDTGTPQFF. The CDR3 nucleotides read TGCAGTGCTAGAGAAGACACCGGAACGCCGCAGTTCTTC.

This clonotype was detected many times. The chain is built from TRBV5-1 and TRBJ1-3; D remains ambiguous. The germline gives CDR1 SGHRS, CDR2 YFSETQ. With 0 bases removed from V and 0 bases from J, the gap between germline ends came to 13 bases. CDR3 length: 17 amino acids. This chain's CDR3 is CASSLAERPSSGNTIYF. In DNA, the CDR3 is TGCGCCAGCAGCTTGGCCGAGAGGCCGAGCTCTGGAAACACCATATATTTT.

At least ten counts were recorded for this clonotype. This chain joins TRBV15 and TRBJ1-4; 11 nucleotides match TRBD1. This CDR3 comprises 15 residues. In germline, CDR1 is LNHNV, CDR2 YYDKDF (reference sequence). Losses at the gene ends were 6 bases for V and 7 bases for J; bases not matched to a gene: 7. DNA of the CDR3: TGTGCCACCAGACAGGACAGGGGGCCTGGTGAAAAACTGTTTTTT. Protein sequence: CATRQDRGPGEKLFF.

This clonotype was counted only a few times. This chain links TRBV27 with TRBJ2-1; possible D gene TRBD1, 5 bases. CDR1 is MNHEY and CDR2 is SMNVEV in the germline V gene (reference sequence). V lost 0 bases and J 7 bases, leaving 13 bases between the germline ends. The CDR3 runs to 15 residues. CDR3: CASSLSRGLLNEQFF. The CDR3 bases are TGTGCCAGCAGTTTATCAAGGGGATTGTTAAATGAGCAGTTCTTC.

This chain connects TRBV19 to TRBJ2-1, with TRBD1 identical over 10 bases. The end of the DNA fits TRBJ2-7 better, so the J call may be wrong. The length of the CDR3 is 16 residues. Germline CDR1 and CDR2: LNHDA and SQIVND (reference sequence). The CDR3 nucleotides read TGTGCCAGTAGTATTTCCGGGACAGGGGCCGTCTACGAGCAGTACTTC. It yields the protein CASSISGTGAVYEQYF.

The CDR3 nucleotides are TGTGCCAGCAGCTTAGCGACGGTAGGGGACACTGAAGCTTTCTTT. Its translation is CASSLATVGDTEAFF. The rearrangement joins TRBV7-6 to TRBJ1-1; maybe TRBD1 (5 bases). Between the trimmed V and J ends, which lost 0 bases and 3 bases, there was a span of 11 bases. The CDR3 loop spans 15 amino acids. CDR1 is SGHVS and CDR2 is FNYEAQ in the germline V gene.

The chain is built from TRBV7-3 and TRBJ2-1; a weak D match, TRBD2 (6 bases). Looked up from germline, CDR1 is SGHTA and CDR2 is FQGTGA. V lost 4 bases and J 6 bases, leaving 10 bases between the germline ends. The CDR3 is 13 residues long. CDR3: CASSSTTSNEQFF. For the CDR3, the DNA is TGTGCCAGCAGCTCAACGACTAGCAATGAGCAGTTCTTC.

J is TRBJ2-3 and V is TRBV29-1, with D perhaps being TRBD1 or TRBD2 (5 bases each). The CDR3 covers 15 residues. Between the trimmed V and J ends, which lost 4 bases and 2 bases, there was a span of 16 bases. Germline loops: CDR1 SQVTM, CDR2 ANQGSEA. This CDR3 reads CSVGGRETDTDTQYF. CDR3 coding DNA: TGCAGCGTTGGGGGCAGGGAGACGGACACAGATACGCAGTATTTT.

This clonotype has only one observation. CDR3 sequence reads: CATSDHGQLQFF. As DNA, the CDR3 is TGTGCCACCAGTGATCACGGACAGCTACAGTTCTTC. This chain links TRBV24-1 with TRBJ2-1; D is perhaps TRBD1 (6 bases). The germline gives CDR1 KGHDR, CDR2 SFDVKD. V was trimmed by 3 bases and J by 13 bases, leaving 12 bases between them. The CDR3 length is 12 residues.

The gene calls are TRBV4-3 and TRBJ2-7, with 7 bases matching TRBD2. Germline assignment: CDR1 LGHNA and CDR2 YSLEER. The CDR3 contains 13 residues. Trimming at V came to 7 bases and at J to 7 bases, leaving 10 bases not matched to a gene. The CDR3 sequence is CASTRDGGGEQYF. DNA for the CDR3: TGCGCCAGCACCAGAGACGGGGGAGGGGAGCAGTACTTC.

To note about this clonotype: A single base separates this from a much larger clone, so it may be a read error. The V gene is TRBV6-1, the J gene TRBJ2-3; 9 bases match TRBD2. CDR1 is MNHNS, CDR2 SASEGT, per germline. The trim removed 3 bases at V and 7 bases at J, leaving 11 bases unmatched. The CDR3 is 16 amino acids. In DNA, the CDR3 is TGTGCCAGCAGTGATGTGGGGCGGGGGGGCGCTTATACGCAGTATTTT. This codes for CASSDVGRGGAYTQYF.

The gene calls are TRBV7-8 and TRBJ2-7; no reliable D call. The CDR3 runs to 15 residues. Trimming shortened V by 1 base and J by 2 bases, and 12 bases separated the two germline ends. Germline V CDR1 and CDR2: SGHVS, FQNEAQ. The CDR3 reads CASSLDAASTYEQYF. As DNA, the CDR3 is TGTGCCAGCAGCTTAGATGCGGCGTCCACCTACGAGCAGTACTTC.

This clonotype was seen ten or more times. The chain employs TRBV5-8 and TRBJ2-3; TRBD2 matches at 14 bases. The CDR3 extends over 18 amino acids. V lost 0 bases and J lost 0; bases outside the gene matches: 3. The V gene's germline CDR1 is SGHTS and CDR2 YDEGEE. Here the CDR3 DNA reads TGTGCCAGCAGCTTGGGCGGGACTAGCGGGGGAAGCACAGATACGCAGTATTTT. Its protein is CASSLGGTSGGSTDTQYF. Full variable domain (outside the CDR3, taken from reference TRBV5-8 and TRBJ2-3): EAGVTQSPTHLIKTRGQQATLRCSPISGHTSVYWYQQALGLGLQFLLWYDEGEERNRGNFPPRFSGRQFPNYSSELNVNALELEDSALYLCASSLGGTSGGSTDTQYFGPGTRLTVL.

The V gene is TRBV7-9, the J gene TRBJ1-2; D is unresolved. Trimming cost V 3 bases and J 2 bases, with 31 bases left between them. The CDR3 is 21 residues long. Germline CDR1 and CDR2: SEHNR and FQNEAQ (reference sequence). Written as DNA, the CDR3 is TGTGCCAGCAGCTTTACCTATTACCCCGACGGGTATTCAGGAATCAACTATGGCTACACCTTC. Encoded protein: CASSFTYYPDGYSGINYGYTF.